This TCR beta chain is from a study of blood T cell repertoires in COVID-19. For the study at large: Some COVID-19 samples were acute and others convalescent; all came from the United States, Italy and Spain. Sources were T cells, B-cell-depleted T cells, or PBMCs; the material itself was cDNA or gDNA.

This CDR3 contains 15 residues. Trimming took off 4 bases at V and 4 bases at J, with 17 bases between the two ends. CDR1 and CDR2 (germline): SEHNR, FQNEAQ (reference sequence). Individuals drawn from around 25 US areas were roughly 18 to 100 years old. Clinical history as reported by participants underpinned cohort assignment. Clones were sequenced by immunoSEQ multiplex PCR, and TCRdb holds only the in-frame ones, with some missing. The sample has just over 150,000 clones, 70% to 90% seen once. What was sequenced was PBMCs or T cells enriched from blood (not recorded which). This TCR was sampled from a woman aged 50 to 60 who had recovered from COVID-19. The chain employs TRBV7-9 and TRBJ2-7, with D possibly being TRBD2 (6 bases). The CDR3 region has the DNA TGTGCCAGCAGCTCCCCGGGGGTGGCGCGGTACGAGCAGTACTTC. The encoded protein is CASSSPGVARYEQYF.